This entry describes one T cell receptor beta chain. The antigen is unknown. The data originate from a study of shared clonotypes between healthy human individuals. Points from the study as a whole: The low donor count limited represented genetic and exposure-history diversity.

TCRdb's copy holds only in-frame clones and misses some; the assay was immunoSEQ multiplex PCR. The sample has about 480,000 clones, 60% to 80% seen once; the top ten hold around 12%. The sample consisted of PBMCs. This TCR was sampled from a woman aged 40 to 50 in good health. Some clones in this sample may be carry-over from other donors' samples.

The CDR3 here is CASHSGRTGANVLTF. For the CDR3, the DNA is TGTGCCAGCCACTCCGGGAGAACTGGGGCCAACGTCCTGACTTTC. The chain is built from TRBV19 and TRBJ2-6, with D possibly being TRBD2 (6 bases). The CDR3 runs 15 residues. Germline V gives CDR1 LNHDA, CDR2 SQIVND (reference sequence). Trimming stripped 9 bases from V and 2 bases from J, with 14 bases between.